This T cell receptor beta chain derives from a study of T cell repertoires in cytomegalovirus infection. TCRdb re-analysed the reads in MiXCR, keeping a single row per CDR3 protein. The sample lists under 150,000 distinct CDR3 sequences; about 24% were seen once. The length of the CDR3 is 16 residues. Germline V gene sequence: CDR1 KGHDR, CDR2 SFDVKD. Losses at the gene ends were 0 bases for V and 6 bases for J; bases not matched to a gene: 5. Comment on this clonotype: Antigen: not known.

V and J are TRBV24-1 and TRBJ2-1; 9 bases align to TRBD1. The TCR was taken from a human donor in good health (CMV status not recorded). Some clones in this sample may be carry-over from other donors' samples. Specimen: PBMCs, sequenced either directly or after in vitro stimulation (not recorded which). The CDR3: CATSDLLDRGGNEQFF. Written as DNA, the CDR3 is TGTGCCACCAGTGATTTGCTGGACAGGGGAGGCAATGAGCAGTTCTTC.